These 8 T cell receptor beta chains were sequenced from one sample in a study of metastatic and nonmetastatic thyroid tumors. TCRdb re-called the PCR reads with MiXCR. This sample has roughly 58,000 clones, with under 5% found just once. Each patient went into thyroid surgery without having received any treatment. The sequencing sample was made of blood. All receptors come from a female donor with papillary thyroid cancer or a benign thyroid nodule (not recorded which). Some clones in this sample may be carry-over from other donors' samples.

This clone came up many times. CDR3 residues: CASILTSGASYEQYF. In DNA, the CDR3 is TGTGCCAGCATTCTGACTAGCGGAGCCTCCTACGAGCAGTACTTC. V usage is TRBV6-1 and J usage is TRBJ2-7; 9 positions match TRBD2. Germline V gene lookup returns CDR1 MNHNS and CDR2 SASEGT. J gave up 0 bases and V 7 bases, and 7 bases lay outside the gene matches. The CDR3 length is 15 residues.

This clone was picked up many times. This could be a read error, since a much larger clone is one nucleotide away. The gene calls are TRBV20-1 and TRBJ2-1, with D perhaps being TRBD1 or TRBD2 (5 bases each). The ends were cut back, 3 bases at V and 6 bases at J, with 18 bases in the middle. Looked up from germline, CDR1 is DFQATT and CDR2 is SNEGSKA (reference sequence). The CDR3 runs to 15 residues. The CDR3 DNA reads TGCAGTGCTAGTTTGGGCGACGGGGCCTCCAATGAGCAGTTCTTC. This encodes CSASLGDGASNEQFF.

This clone was recorded at least ten times. This chain's CDR3 is CSVGQGRHEQFF. The CDR3 bases are TGCAGCGTTGGACAGGGGCGACATGAGCAGTTCTTC. This chain uses TRBV29-1 with TRBJ2-1, with 8 bases fitting TRBD1. In germline, CDR1 is SQVTM, CDR2 ANQGSEA. V lost 4 bases and J lost 8; bases outside the gene matches: 4. This CDR3 comprises 12 residues.

A note on this clone: Other nucleotide sequences in the sample specify the same CDR3. The gene calls are TRBV19 and TRBJ2-1, with TRBD2 matching over 14 bases. Per the germline V gene, CDR1 is LNHDA and CDR2 is SQIVND (reference sequence). This CDR3 spans 16 amino acids. Trimming cost V 4 bases and J 12 bases; bases outside gene matches: 11. The CDR3 region is CASSTAGTSGRSGQFF. CDR3 nucleotide sequence: TGTGCCAGTAGTACCGCCGGGACTAGCGGGAGATCTGGGCAGTTCTTC.

In its sample, this clone was seen many times. V is TRBV18 and J is TRBJ1-1, with unresolved D. Trimming removed 3 bases at V and 1 base at J, with 6 bases between. The germline gives CDR1 KGHSH, CDR2 LQKENI. This CDR3 is built from 13 residues. In DNA, the CDR3 is TGTGCCAGCTCACCGGTAAGGAACACTGAAGCTTTCTTT. As protein: CASSPVRNTEAFF.

In this sample, this clone turned up many times. CDR3 sequence reads: CASGRQENEQFF. The CDR3 bases are TGTGCTAGTGGACGACAGGAAAATGAGCAGTTCTTC. The chain links TRBV12-5 to TRBJ2-1, with a possible D match to TRBD1 (6 bases). This CDR3 has 12 amino acids. CDR1 is LGHNT, CDR2 FRNRAP, per germline. The V and J ends lost 6 bases and 7 bases respectively, with 10 bases between them.

This clone was recorded many times. The V and J genes are TRBV6-1 and TRBJ1-1, with D unclear. V was pared by 4 bases and J by 8 bases, with 8 bases between. The germline V gene encodes CDR1 MNHNS and CDR2 SASEGT. The CDR3 contains 11 residues. The CDR3 reads CASSGRLEAFF. The CDR3 DNA is TGTGCCAGCAGTGGGCGGCTAGAAGCTTTCTTT.

CDR3 in DNA: TGTGCCAGCAGAAAACAGGGGGCACTCTACGAGCAGTACTTC. Residues: CASRKQGALYEQYF. The genes are TRBV6-1 and TRBJ2-7; 9 nucleotides line up with TRBD1. V lost 6 bases and J lost 3; bases outside the gene matches: 6. The CDR3 totals 14 residues. Germline-derived CDR1 and CDR2 are MNHNS and SASEGT.